This TCR beta chain was recorded in a study of blood T cell repertoires in COVID-19 (dated by TCRdb to between 2020 and 2021). Broadly, across the study: Samples covering the acute and convalescent phases of COVID-19 were provided by collaborators in the United States, Italy and Spain. The prospective study material was composed of cDNA or gDNA derived from T cells, B-cell-depleted T cells, or PBMCs. The dataset comprised deeply sampled blood TCRbeta repertoires from subjects exposed to, actively infected with, or recovered from COVID-19. The repertoires were released in a freely available public database intended as a resource for research on the immune response to SARS-CoV-2. The samples were drawn from the first 160 participants of the ongoing ImmuneRACE study and from under 1,500 subjects provided by 6 global collaborators. Sample metadata almost always included a de-identified subject ID, COVID-19 status, age in years and sex. HLA class I and class II types, where available, came from metadata supplied by the sample provider rather than from assay-based typing. Findings and caveats that apply to the study as a whole: The quantity of clinical and demographic metadata differed by source and by participant and was supplied without curation.

The CDR3 contains 18 residues, cysteine and phenylalanine counted. Left in the record is the CDR3 DNA by itself, 54 bases read in frame from the first base. Here V drops 0 bases and J drops 0 bases, and the junction holds 5 bases not matched to any gene. From the germline V gene, CDR1 is SGHAT and CDR2 is FQNNGV. Whole blood was collected in K2EDTA tubes by collaborating institutions according to the institutions' own protocols. For TCRbeta analysis, collaborator samples were shipped as frozen whole blood, as isolated PBMCs, or as DNA extracted from either sample type. In the case of this clone: Its antigen remains undetermined. Base quality data are lacking; no much larger clone is found one base away.

TCRbeta CDR3 regions were amplified from genomic DNA using the immunoSEQ Assay, a bias-controlled multiplex PCR. Turning to the authors' computational methods: Within the assay, amplification of reference gene primers was used to estimate how many nucleated cells each sample contained. To quantify the absolute abundance of each unique TCRbeta CDR3 rearrangement, sequence reads were collapsed and filtered. For each sample, productive Simpson clonality was calculated by taking the square root of Simpson's diversity index across productive rearrangements. Imported from immuneACCESS, the table was reduced by TCRdb to in-frame sequences with V and J called. These copies leave out some clones; in studies compared against another copy, an unresolved V gene accounts for under half, and the cause of the remainder is not known. V, J and clone size are those of that table, while D and trimming were read from the DNA. The table for this sample lists 160,000 or so clones; approximately 90% of them were counted only once. The ten largest clonotypes hold about 15% of the sample.

This clonotype originated in a woman between 40 and 55 years old with acute or convalescent COVID-19. Rearrangement joined TRBV11-2 to TRBJ2-7; the central 13 bases match TRBD2. The sample comprised peripheral blood. CDR3 reads: CASSLEARLAGGSYEQYF. The DNA is TGTGCCAGCAGCTTAGAGGCTCGACTAGCGGGGGGCTCCTACGAGCAGTACTTC.